This TCR beta chain emerged from a study of OX40 agonist ivuxolimab in advanced cancers. Background for the entire study: The costimulatory receptor OX40 (CD134) was targeted by ivuxolimab, a fully human IgG2 agonistic monoclonal antibody. Peripheral TCRbeta sequencing was intended to test whether TCR sequence diversity was altered and clonal T-cell expansion was caused by ivuxolimab. Prior anti-PD-1, anti-PD-L1 or anti-CTLA-4 therapy was permitted, and checkpoint inhibitors had been received by more than 35% of dose-escalation patients. The paper describes the monotherapy dose-escalation part (N ≈ 49 patients) of the phase I trial of ivuxolimab. Partial responses were achieved by three dose-escalation patients, of whom one had hepatocellular carcinoma and two had cutaneous melanoma. Intravenous ivuxolimab was administered to patients every 2 weeks at six dose levels: 0.01, 0.1, 0.3, 1.5, 3 and 10 mg/kg. In the dose-escalation cohort, roughly 80% of patients were male, and the mean age was roughly 60 years, with a range of 23 to 79. Of the approximately 54 dose-escalation patients, hepatocellular carcinoma was present in roughly 19, melanoma in approximately 15, renal cell carcinoma in 9 and head and neck cancer in 9.

Inclusive of the bounding cysteine and phenylalanine, the CDR3 is 15 residues long. The only DNA kept is the CDR3, 45 bases in frame from the first base. The germline V gene gives CDR1 as SGHAT and CDR2 as FQNNGV. The junction shows trimming of 3 bases on V and 2 bases on J, plus 13 bases between the germline ends. The trial excluded patients who had a history of autoimmune disease or were on systemic immunosuppression. Peripheral blood for TCR sequencing was drawn from every dose cohort at baseline, at cycle 4 day 1 and at cycle 7 day 1. Samples came from an open-label, multicenter, first-in-human phase I dose-escalation trial of ivuxolimab. Adults with locally advanced or metastatic melanoma, renal cell, hepatocellular, or head and neck squamous cell carcinoma were enrolled in the trial. CD4+ and CD8+ T cells were sorted separately from peripheral blood before TCR sequencing. The paper's findings and limits, for the study overall: The antigen specificity of the clonally expanded peripheral T cells was not determined. Low levels of normalized T-cell clonal expansion were also seen in some patients who did not respond. At doses of 0.1 to 3.0 mg/kg, clonal expansion of both CD4+ and CD8+ blood T cells was observed from baseline to week 6. After ivuxolimab, expanded clones were on average more numerous among CD8+ T cells than among CD4+ T cells. In the 0.1-3.0 mg/kg groups, partial responders were among the patients with the lowest normalized peripheral clonal expansion, particularly in CD8+ T cells.

This clone has just one count. Its antigen remains undetermined. Base-call qualities are not available, and no considerably larger clone is one nucleotide away. To sequence the TCRbeta CDR3 region, genomic DNA was isolated from the sorted cells. TCRbeta CDR3 regions were sequenced using the immunoSEQ Assay. Not all clones reach the TCRdb copy of this immuneACCESS table, which keeps in-frame sequences only. Checked studies attribute under half of the gap to unresolved V genes and leave the rest unexplained. A total of 53,000 or so clones appear in this sample, almost 85% of them only once. Together, the top ten hold 4.5% to 5.5% of the sample.

The receptor's source is an adult with an advanced solid tumor such as melanoma, head and neck, liver or kidney cancer. Sequencing was performed on CD4+ or CD8+ T cells sorted from blood, taken in a trial of the OX40 agonist ivuxolimab. The sequence is built from TRBV11-2 and TRBJ1-1; perhaps TRBD1 is the D gene, with 6 bases matching. Here the CDR3 is given as CASSFSGVRNTEAFF. The DNA reads TGTGCCAGCAGCTTTTCAGGGGTGCGAAACACTGAAGCTTTCTTT.